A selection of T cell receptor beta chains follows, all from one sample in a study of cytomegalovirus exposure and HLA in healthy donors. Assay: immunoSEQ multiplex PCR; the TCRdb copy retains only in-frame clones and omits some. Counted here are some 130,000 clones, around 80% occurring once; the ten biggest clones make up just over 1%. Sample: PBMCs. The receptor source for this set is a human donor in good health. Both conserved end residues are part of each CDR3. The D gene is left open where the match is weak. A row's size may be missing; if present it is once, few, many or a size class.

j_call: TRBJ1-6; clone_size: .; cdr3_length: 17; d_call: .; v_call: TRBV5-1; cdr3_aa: CASSLLGLSSYNSPLHF; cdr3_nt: TGCGCCAGCAGCCTGCTCGGACTAAGCTCCTATAATTCACCCCTCCACTTT
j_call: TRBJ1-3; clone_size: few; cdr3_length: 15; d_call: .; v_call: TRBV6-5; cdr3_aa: CASSYSIQTGNTIYF; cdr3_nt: TGTGCCAGCAGTTACTCGATTCAGACTGGAAACACCATATATTTT
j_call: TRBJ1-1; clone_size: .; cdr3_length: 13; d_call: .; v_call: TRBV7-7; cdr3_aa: CASSLTRDTEAFF; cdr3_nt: TGTGCCAGCAGCTTAACGCGAGACACTGAAGCTTTCTTT
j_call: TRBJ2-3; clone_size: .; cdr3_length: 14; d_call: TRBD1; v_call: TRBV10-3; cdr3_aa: CAISERQGASTQYF; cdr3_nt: TGTGCCATCAGTGAGCGACAGGGGGCAAGTACGCAGTATTTT
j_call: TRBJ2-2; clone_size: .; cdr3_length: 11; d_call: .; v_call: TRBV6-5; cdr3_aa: CASSTGGELFF; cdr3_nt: TGTGCCAGCAGTACGGGGGGGGAGCTGTTTTTT
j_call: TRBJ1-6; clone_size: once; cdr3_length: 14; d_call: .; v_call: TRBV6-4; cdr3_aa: CANGQGPGDSPLHF; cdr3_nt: TGTGCCAACGGCCAGGGGCCAGGGGATTCACCCCTCCACTTT
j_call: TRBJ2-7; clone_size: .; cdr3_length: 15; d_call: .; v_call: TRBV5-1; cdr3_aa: CASSPMDSLSYEQYF; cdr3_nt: TGCGCCAGCAGCCCCATGGACAGCCTATCCTACGAGCAGTACTTC
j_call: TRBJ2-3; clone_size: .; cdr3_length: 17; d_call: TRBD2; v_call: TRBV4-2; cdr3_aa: CASSQDMDPGLADTQYF; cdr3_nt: TGTGCCAGCAGCCAAGATATGGATCCGGGACTAGCGGATACGCAGTATTTT
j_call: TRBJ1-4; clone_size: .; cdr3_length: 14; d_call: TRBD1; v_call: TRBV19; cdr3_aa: CASSIGTGSEKLFF; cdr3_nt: TGTGCCAGTAGTATCGGGACAGGGAGCGAAAAACTGTTTTTT
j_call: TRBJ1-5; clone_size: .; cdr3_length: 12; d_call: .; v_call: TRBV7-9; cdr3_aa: CSSSLPAEPQHF; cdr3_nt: TGTTCCAGCAGCCTCCCTGCGGAGCCCCAGCATTTT
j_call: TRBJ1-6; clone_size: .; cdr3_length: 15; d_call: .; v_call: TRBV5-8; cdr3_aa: CASSRLGRGNSPLHF; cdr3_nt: TGTGCCAGCAGCCGACTGGGGAGGGGTAATTCACCCCTCCACTTT
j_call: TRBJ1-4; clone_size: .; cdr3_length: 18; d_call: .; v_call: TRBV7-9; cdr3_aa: CASSLGPLGLSTNEKLFF; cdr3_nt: TGTGCCAGCAGCTTGGGGCCTTTGGGATTATCAACTAATGAAAAACTGTTTTTT
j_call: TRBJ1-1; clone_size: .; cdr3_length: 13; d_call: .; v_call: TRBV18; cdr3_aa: CASSPILDTEAFF; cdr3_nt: TGTGCCAGCTCACCAATACTGGACACTGAAGCTTTCTTT
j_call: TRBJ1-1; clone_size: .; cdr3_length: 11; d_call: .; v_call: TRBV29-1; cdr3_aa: CSVGWNTEAFF; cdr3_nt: TGCAGCGTCGGTTGGAACACTGAAGCTTTCTTT
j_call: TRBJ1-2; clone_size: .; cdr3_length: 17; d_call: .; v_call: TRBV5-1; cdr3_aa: CASSLDPRAAEEYGYTF; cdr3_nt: TGCGCCAGCAGCTTGGACCCGCGGGCAGCCGAAGAGTATGGCTACACCTTC
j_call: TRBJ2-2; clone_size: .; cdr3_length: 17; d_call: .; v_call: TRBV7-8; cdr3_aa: CASTPFGSPANTGELFF; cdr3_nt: TGTGCCAGCACCCCTTTCGGTTCACCCGCGAACACCGGGGAGCTGTTTTTT
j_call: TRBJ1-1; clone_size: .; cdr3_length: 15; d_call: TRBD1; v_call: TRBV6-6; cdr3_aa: CASSYGTGGGTEAFF; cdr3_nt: TGTGCCAGCAGTTACGGGACAGGGGGAGGAACTGAAGCTTTCTTT
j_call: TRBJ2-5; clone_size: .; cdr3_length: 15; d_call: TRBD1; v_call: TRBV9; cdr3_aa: CASSVETTGRETQYF; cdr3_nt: TGTGCCAGCAGCGTGGAGACGACAGGGAGAGAGACCCAGTACTTC
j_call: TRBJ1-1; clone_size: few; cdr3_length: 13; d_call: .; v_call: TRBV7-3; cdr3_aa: CASSLERGTEAFF; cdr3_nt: TGTGCCAGCAGCCTCGAACGAGGGACTGAAGCTTTCTTT
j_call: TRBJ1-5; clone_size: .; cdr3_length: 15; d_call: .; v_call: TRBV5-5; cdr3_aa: CASSTVGGTGQPQHF; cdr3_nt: TGTGCCAGCAGCACGGTAGGGGGTACGGGCCAGCCCCAGCATTTT
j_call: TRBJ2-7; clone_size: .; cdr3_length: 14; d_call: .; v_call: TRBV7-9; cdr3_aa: CSSSPGSFTYEQYF; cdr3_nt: TGTTCCAGCAGTCCAGGTAGTTTTACCTACGAGCAGTACTTC
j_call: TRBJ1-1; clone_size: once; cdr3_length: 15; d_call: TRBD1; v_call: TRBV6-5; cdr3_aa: CASTTGTGFRTEAFF; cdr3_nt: TGTGCCAGCACGACCGGGACAGGGTTTCGCACTGAAGCTTTCTTT
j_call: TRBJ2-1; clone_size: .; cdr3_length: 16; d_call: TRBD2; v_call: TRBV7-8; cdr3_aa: CASSLGYRLADNEQFF; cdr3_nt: TGTGCCAGCAGCTTAGGCTATAGACTAGCGGACAATGAGCAGTTCTTC
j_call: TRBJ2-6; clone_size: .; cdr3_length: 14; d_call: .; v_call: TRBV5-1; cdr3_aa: CASTPGSGANVLTF; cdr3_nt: TGCGCCAGCACCCCGGGCTCTGGGGCCAACGTCCTGACTTTC
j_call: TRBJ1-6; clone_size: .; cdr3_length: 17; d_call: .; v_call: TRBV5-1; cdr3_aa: CASSRGGTAASNSPLHF; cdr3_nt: TGCGCCAGCAGCCGGGGGGGGACGGCCGCGAGTAATTCACCCCTCCACTTT